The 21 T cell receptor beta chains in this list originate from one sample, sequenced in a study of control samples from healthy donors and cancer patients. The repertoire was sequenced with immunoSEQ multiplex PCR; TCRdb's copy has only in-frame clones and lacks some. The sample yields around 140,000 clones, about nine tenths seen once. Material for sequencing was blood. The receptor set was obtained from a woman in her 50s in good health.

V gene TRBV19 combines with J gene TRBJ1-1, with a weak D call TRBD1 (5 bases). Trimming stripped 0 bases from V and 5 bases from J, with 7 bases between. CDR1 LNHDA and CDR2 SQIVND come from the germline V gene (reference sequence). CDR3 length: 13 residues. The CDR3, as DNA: TGTGCCAGTAGTATAGACAGGGAAACTGAAGCTTTCTTT. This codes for CASSIDRETEAFF.

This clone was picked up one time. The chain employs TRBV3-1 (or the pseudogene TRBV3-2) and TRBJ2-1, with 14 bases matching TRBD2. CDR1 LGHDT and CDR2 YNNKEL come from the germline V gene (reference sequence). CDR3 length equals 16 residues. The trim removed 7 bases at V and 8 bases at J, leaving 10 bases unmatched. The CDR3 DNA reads TGTGCCAGCACCCTAGGGACTAGCGGGAGTCGCTATGAGCAGTTCTTC. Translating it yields CASTLGTSGSRYEQFF.

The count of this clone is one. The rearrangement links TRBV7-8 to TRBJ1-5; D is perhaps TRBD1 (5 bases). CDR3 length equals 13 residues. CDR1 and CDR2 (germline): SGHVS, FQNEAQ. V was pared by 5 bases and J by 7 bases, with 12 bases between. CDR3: CASSDSPKQPQHF. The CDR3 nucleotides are TGTGCCAGCAGCGACAGTCCAAAGCAGCCCCAGCATTTT.

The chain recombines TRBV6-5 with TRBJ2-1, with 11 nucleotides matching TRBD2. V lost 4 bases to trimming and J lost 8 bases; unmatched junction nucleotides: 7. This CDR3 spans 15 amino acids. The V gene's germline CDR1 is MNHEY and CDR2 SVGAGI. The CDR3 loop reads CASSFSGRAFDEQFF. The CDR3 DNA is TGTGCCAGCAGTTTTAGCGGGAGGGCCTTCGATGAGCAGTTCTTC.

The CDR3 bases are TGTGCCAGCAGTTTACCAAAGCGGGGCTACACCTTC. It encodes CASSLPKRGYTF. The chain is built from TRBV28 and TRBJ1-2; D gene uncertain. Germline CDR1 MDHEN, CDR2 SYDVKM. Trimming took 2 bases from V and 8 from J, leaving 9 bases between them. The CDR3 sequence is 12 residues long.

For the CDR3, the DNA is TGTGCCAGCAGGCAGGGTGTGAACACTGAAGCTTTCTTT. Its protein product is CASRQGVNTEAFF. The V and J genes are TRBV2 and TRBJ1-1; possible D gene TRBD1, 5 bases. CDR1 SNHLY and CDR2 FYNNEI come from the germline V gene. The CDR3 runs 13 residues. Deletions cut 6 bases from V and 0 bases from J, with 8 bases between. The variable domain in full, completed from reference TRBV2 and TRBJ1-1, reads EPEVTQTPSHQVTQMGQEVILRCVPISNHLYFYWYRQILGQKVEFLVSFYNNEISEKSEIFDDQFSVERPDGSNFTLKIRSTKLEDSAMYFCASRQGVNTEAFFGQGTRLTVV.

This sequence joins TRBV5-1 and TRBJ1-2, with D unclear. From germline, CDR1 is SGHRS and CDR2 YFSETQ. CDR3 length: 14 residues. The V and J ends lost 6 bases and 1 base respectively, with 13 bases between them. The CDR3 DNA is TGCGCCAGCACCCCCGGCAGAATTAACTATGGCTACACCTTC. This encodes CASTPGRINYGYTF.

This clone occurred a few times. CDR3 amino acids: CASSLAGGRAYEQYF. In DNA form, the CDR3 reads TGTGCCAGCAGCTTGGCAGGCGGGAGAGCCTACGAGCAGTACTTC. The gene calls are TRBV5-4 and TRBJ2-7; 7 bases are shared with TRBD2. Germline CDR1 SGHNT, CDR2 YYREEE (reference sequence). With 0 bases clipped from V and 2 bases from J, the junction kept 5 bases outside the gene matches. This CDR3 comprises 15 residues. The variable domain in full, completed from reference TRBV5-4 and TRBJ2-7, reads ETGVTQSPTHLIKTRGQQVTLRCSSQSGHNTVSWYQQALGQGPQFIFQYYREEENGRGNFPPRFSGLQFPNYSSELNVNALELDDSALYLCASSLAGGRAYEQYFGPGTRLTVT.

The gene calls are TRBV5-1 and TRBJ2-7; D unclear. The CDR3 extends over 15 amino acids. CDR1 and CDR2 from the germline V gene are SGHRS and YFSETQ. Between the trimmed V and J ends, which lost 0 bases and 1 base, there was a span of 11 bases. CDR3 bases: TGCGCCAGCAGCTTGGATTCAGTTCAGTCCTACGAGCAGTACTTC. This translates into CASSLDSVQSYEQYF.

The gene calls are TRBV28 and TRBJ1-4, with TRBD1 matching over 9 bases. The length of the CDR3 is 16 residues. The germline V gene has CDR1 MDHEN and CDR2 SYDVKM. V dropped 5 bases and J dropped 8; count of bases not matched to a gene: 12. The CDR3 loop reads CASSPTGGPSQEKLFF. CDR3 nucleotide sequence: TGTGCCAGCAGTCCCACAGGGGGCCCTTCCCAGGAAAAACTGTTTTTT. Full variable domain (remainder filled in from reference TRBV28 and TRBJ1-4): DVKVTQSSRYLVKRTGEKVFLECVQDMDHENMFWYRQDPGLGLRLIYFSYDVKMKEKGDIPEGYSVSREKKERFSLILESASTNQTSMYLCASSPTGGPSQEKLFFGSGTQLSVL.

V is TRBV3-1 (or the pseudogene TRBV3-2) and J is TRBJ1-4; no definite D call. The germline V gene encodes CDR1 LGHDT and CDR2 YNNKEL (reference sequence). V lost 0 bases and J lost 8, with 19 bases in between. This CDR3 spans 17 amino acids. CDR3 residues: CASSQDHTAVRREKLFF. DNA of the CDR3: TGTGCCAGCAGCCAAGATCACACTGCAGTAAGAAGGGAAAAACTGTTTTTT.

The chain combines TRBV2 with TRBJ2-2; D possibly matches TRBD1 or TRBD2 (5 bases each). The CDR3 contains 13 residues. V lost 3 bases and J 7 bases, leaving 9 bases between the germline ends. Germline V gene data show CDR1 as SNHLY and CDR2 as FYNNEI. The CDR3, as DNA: TGTGCCAGCAGTGATGGGACCGGCGGGGAGCTGTTTTTT. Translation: CASSDGTGGELFF.

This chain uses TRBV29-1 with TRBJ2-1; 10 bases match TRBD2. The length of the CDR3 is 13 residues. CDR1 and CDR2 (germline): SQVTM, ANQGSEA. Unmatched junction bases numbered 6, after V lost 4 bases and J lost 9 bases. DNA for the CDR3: TGCAGCGTTGGACTAGCGGGTGGAGTTGAGCAGTTCTTC. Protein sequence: CSVGLAGGVEQFF.

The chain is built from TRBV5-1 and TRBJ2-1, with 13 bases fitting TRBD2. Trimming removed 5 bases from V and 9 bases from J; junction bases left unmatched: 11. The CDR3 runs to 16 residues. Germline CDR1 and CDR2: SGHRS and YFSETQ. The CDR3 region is CASSSGLAGALGEQFF. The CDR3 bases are TGCGCCAGCAGTTCCGGACTAGCGGGAGCTCTTGGTGAGCAGTTCTTC.

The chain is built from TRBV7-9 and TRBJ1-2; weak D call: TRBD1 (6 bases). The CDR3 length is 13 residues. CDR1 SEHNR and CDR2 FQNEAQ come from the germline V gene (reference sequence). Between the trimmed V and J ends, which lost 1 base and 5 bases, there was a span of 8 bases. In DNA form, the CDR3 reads TGTGCCAGCAGCTTAGGACAGGAGTATGGCTACACCTTC. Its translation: CASSLGQEYGYTF.

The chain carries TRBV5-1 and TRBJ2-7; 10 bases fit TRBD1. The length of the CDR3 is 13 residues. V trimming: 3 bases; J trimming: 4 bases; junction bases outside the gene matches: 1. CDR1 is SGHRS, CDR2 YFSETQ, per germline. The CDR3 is CASSSDRGYEQYF. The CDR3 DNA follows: TGCGCCAGCAGCTCGGACAGGGGGTACGAGCAGTACTTC.

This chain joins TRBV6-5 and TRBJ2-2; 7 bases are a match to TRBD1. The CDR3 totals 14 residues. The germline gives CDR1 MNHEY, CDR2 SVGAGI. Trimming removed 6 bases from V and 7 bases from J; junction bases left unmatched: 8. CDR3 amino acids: CASSLKGGHGELFF. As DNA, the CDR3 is TGTGCCAGCAGCCTCAAAGGGGGCCACGGGGAGCTGTTTTTT.

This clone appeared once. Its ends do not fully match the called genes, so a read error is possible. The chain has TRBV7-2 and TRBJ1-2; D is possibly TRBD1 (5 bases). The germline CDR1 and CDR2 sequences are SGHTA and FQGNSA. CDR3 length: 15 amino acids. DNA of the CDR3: TGTGCCAGCAGATTAGGGGCAGATACTGTCTATGGCTACACCTTC. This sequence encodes CASRLGADTVYGYTF.

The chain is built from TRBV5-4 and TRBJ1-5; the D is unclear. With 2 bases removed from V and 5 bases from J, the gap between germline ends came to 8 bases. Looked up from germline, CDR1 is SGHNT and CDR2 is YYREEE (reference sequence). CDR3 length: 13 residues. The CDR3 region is CASSLSSDQPQHF. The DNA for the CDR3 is TGTGCCAGCAGCTTATCCTCTGATCAGCCCCAGCATTTT. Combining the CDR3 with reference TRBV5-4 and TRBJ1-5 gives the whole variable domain ETGVTQSPTHLIKTRGQQVTLRCSSQSGHNTVSWYQQALGQGPQFIFQYYREEENGRGNFPPRFSGLQFPNYSSELNVNALELDDSALYLCASSLSSDQPQHFGDGTRLSIL.

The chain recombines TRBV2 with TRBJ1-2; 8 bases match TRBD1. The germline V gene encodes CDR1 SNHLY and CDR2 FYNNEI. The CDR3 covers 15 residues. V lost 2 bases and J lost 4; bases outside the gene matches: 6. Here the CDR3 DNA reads TGTGCCAGCAGTGAAATTAGCGGGACAGGCTATGGCTACACCTTC. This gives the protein CASSEISGTGYGYTF.

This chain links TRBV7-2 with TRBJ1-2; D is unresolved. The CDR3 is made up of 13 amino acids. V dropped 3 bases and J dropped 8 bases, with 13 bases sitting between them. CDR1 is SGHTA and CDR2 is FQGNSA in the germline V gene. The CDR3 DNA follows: TGTGCCAGCAGCTTCGGACGTCTAGAGGGCTACACCTTC. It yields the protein CASSFGRLEGYTF.